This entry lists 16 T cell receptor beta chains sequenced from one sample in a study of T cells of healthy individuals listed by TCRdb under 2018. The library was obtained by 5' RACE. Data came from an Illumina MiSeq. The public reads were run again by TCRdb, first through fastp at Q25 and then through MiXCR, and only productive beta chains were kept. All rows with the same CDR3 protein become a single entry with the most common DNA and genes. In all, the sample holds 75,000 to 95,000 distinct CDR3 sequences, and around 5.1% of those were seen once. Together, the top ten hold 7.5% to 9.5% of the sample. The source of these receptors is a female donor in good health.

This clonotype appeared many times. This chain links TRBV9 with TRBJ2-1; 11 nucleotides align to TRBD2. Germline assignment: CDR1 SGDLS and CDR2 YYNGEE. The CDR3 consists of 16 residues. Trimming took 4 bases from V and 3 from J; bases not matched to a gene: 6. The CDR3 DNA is TGTGCCAGCAGCTTGACCGGGACTAGCGGCTACAATGAGCAGTTCTTC. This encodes CASSLTGTSGYNEQFF.

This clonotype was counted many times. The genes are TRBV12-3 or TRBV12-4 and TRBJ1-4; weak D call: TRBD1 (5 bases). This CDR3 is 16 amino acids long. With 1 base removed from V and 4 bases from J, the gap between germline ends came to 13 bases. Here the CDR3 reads CASSLGRGLRNEKLFF. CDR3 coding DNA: TGTGCCAGCAGTTTAGGTCGGGGCCTGCGTAATGAAAAACTGTTTTTT.

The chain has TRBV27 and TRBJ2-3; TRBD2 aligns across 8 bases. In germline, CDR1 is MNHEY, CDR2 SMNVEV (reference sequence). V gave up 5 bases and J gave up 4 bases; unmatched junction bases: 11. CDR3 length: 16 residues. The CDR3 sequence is CASSPYKAGVSDTQYF. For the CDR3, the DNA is TGTGCCAGCAGTCCCTATAAAGCGGGAGTCTCAGATACGCAGTATTTT.

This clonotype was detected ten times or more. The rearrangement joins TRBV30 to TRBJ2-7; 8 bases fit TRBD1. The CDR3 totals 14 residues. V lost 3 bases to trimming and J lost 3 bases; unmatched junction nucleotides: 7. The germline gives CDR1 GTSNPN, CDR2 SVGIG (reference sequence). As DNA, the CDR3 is TGTGCCTGGAGCCCAGGGGGCGGTTTCTACGAGCAGTACTTC. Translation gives CAWSPGGGFYEQYF. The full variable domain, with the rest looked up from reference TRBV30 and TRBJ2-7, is SQTIHQWPATLVQPVGSPLSLECTVEGTSNPNLYWYRQAAGRGLQLLFYSVGIGQISSEVPQNLSASRPQDRQFILSSKKLLLSDSGFYLCAWSPGGGFYEQYFGPGTRLTVT.

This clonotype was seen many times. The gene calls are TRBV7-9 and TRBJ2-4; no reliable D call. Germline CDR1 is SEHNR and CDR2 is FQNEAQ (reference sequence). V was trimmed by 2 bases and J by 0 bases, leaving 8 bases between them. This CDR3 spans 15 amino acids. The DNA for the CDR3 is TGTGCCAGCAGCTTACCACTCTTAGCCAAAAACATTCAGTACTTC. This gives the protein CASSLPLLAKNIQYF.

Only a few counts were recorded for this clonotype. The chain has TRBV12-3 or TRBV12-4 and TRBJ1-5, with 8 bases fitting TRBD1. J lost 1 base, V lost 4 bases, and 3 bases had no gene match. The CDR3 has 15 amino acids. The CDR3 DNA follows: TGTGCCAGCAGTTCAGGGGGCCAAAGCAATCAGCCCCAGCATTTT. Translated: CASSSGGQSNQPQHF.

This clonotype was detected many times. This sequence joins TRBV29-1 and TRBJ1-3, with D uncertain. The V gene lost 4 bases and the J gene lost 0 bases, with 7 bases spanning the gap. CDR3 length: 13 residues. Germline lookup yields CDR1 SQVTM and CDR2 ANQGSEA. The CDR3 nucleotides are TGCAGCGTTGGGGAGACCTCTGGAAACACCATATATTTT. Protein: CSVGETSGNTIYF.

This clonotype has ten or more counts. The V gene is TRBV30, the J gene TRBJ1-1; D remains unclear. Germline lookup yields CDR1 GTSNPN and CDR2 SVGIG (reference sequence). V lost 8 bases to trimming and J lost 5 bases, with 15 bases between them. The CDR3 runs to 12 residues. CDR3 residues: CAATRTGTEAFF. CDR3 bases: TGTGCCGCTACCCGGACCGGGACTGAAGCTTTCTTT.

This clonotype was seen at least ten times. CDR3 nucleotide sequence: TGCGCCAGCAGCCAAGCCAAAACGGGGGAAGCGGGACTCTCCTACAATGAGCAGTTCTTC. Its translation: CASSQAKTGEAGLSYNEQFF. This chain connects TRBV4-3 to TRBJ2-1; TRBD2 matches 7 bases. V lost 1 base and J lost 0; bases outside the gene matches: 15. CDR1 LGHNA and CDR2 YSLEER come from the germline V gene. The CDR3 is 20 amino acids.

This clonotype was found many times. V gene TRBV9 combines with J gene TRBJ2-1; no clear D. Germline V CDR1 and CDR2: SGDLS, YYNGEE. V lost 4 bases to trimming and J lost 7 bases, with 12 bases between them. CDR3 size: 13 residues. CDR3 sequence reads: CASSHQVPNEQFF. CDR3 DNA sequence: TGTGCCAGCAGCCACCAGGTCCCGAATGAGCAGTTCTTC.

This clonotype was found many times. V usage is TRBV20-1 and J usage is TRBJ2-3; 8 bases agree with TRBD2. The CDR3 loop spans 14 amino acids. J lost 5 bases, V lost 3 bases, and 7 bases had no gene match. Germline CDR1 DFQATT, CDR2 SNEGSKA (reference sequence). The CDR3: CSARDGRAIDTQYF. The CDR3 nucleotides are TGCAGTGCTAGGGACGGGAGGGCAATAGATACGCAGTATTTT.

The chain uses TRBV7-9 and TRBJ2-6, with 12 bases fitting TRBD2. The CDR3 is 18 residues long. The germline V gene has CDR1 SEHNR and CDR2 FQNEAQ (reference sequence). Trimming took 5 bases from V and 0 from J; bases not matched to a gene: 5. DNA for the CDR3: TGTGCCAGCAGCCCGGGACTAGCGGGTTCCTCTGGGGCCAACGTCCTGACTTTC. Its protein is CASSPGLAGSSGANVLTF.

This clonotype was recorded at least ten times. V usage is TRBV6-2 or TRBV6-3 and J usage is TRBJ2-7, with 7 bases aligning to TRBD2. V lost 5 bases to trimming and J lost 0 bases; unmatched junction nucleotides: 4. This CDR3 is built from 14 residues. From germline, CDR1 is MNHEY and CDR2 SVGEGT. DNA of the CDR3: TGTGCCAGCAGTCGCGGGGGAAGCTCCTACGAGCAGTACTTC. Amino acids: CASSRGGSSYEQYF.

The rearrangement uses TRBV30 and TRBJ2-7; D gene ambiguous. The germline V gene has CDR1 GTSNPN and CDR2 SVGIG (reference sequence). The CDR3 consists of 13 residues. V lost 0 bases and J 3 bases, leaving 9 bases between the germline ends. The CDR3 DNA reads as TGTGCCTGGAGTGTTGGGTCCTTCTACGAGCAGTACTTC. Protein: CAWSVGSFYEQYF.

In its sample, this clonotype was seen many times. The CDR3 nucleotides read TGTGCCAGCAGTCGTACAGGGATATGGGAGCAGTACTTC. This sequence encodes CASSRTGIWEQYF. The rearrangement joins TRBV27 to TRBJ2-7; D perhaps matches TRBD1 (6 bases). The CDR3 extends over 13 amino acids. V was shortened by 5 bases and J by 7 bases, with 15 bases between the two germline ends. The germline V gene encodes CDR1 MNHEY and CDR2 SMNVEV (reference sequence).

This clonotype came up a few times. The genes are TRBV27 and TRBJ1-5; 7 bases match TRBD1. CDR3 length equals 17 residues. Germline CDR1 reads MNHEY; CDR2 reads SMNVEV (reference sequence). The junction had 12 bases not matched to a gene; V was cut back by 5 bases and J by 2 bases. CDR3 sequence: CASSLTGVGVGNQPQHF. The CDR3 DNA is TGTGCCAGCAGTCTAACAGGGGTTGGGGTTGGCAATCAGCCCCAGCATTTT.